This T cell receptor beta chain appears in the sequencing data of a study of blood T cell repertoires in COVID-19. Study-level background: From T cells, B-cell-depleted T cells, or PBMCs came the material, which was cDNA or gDNA.

V gave up 5 bases and J gave up 0 bases, with 11 bases separating them. The CDR3 is 15 amino acids. Germline V gene lookup returns CDR1 SNHLY and CDR2 FYNNEI. Original analysis: Using reference gene primer amplification, nucleated cell counts were estimated. Sequencing used immunoSEQ multiplex PCR; TCRdb keeps in-frame clones, though not all of them. That table is the source of V, J and clone size, and D and trimming were worked out from the DNA. The sample consists of over 200,000 clones, around 90% of them appearing once. The TCR sequence derives from a man aged 60 to 75 who had recovered from COVID-19. The specimen sequenced was peripheral blood. The chain couples TRBV2 to TRBJ2-1; D gene unclear. The CDR3 sequence: CASSLDQTSYNEQFF. The CDR3 coding sequence is TGTGCCAGCAGTCTAGACCAAACCTCCTACAATGAGCAGTTCTTC.